This T cell receptor (beta chain) is drawn from a study of CD8+CD57+ T cells in acquired aplastic anemia. Background on the study: Recorded DNA amounts for sorted CD4+ and CD8+ cells had an average of 3.2 ug.

Sequenced patients had shown CD8+CD57+ cell expansion by flow cytometry. All patients had severe acquired aplastic anemia. All patients were therapy-naive when blood was sampled. Findings and limits, study-wide: It was found that twenty-nine CD8+ CDR3 sequences were shared between patients and controls.

This CDR3 comprises 15 residues. Germline V gives CDR1 SGHTA, CDR2 FQGNSA. Trimming shortened V by 5 bases and J by 7 bases, and 20 bases separated the two germline ends. TCR beta VDJ and CDR3 profiling used genomic DNA as template. TCRdb processed the reads anew with MiXCR; each CDR3 protein has one entry. The sample records 260,000 or so distinct CDR3 sequences, less than 85% being singletons. Comment on this clonotype: Its antigen is currently unknown.

The material sequenced was sorted CD4+, CD8+, or CD8+CD57+ T cells (not recorded which) from PBMCs. This chain joins TRBV7-2 and TRBJ2-5, with D hard to call. The TCR originated in a human donor with aplastic anemia. The CDR3 loop reads CASSIVGAIEATQYF. CDR3 nucleotide sequence: TGTGCCAGCAGCATAGTAGGAGCGATCGAGGCGACCCAGTACTTC.